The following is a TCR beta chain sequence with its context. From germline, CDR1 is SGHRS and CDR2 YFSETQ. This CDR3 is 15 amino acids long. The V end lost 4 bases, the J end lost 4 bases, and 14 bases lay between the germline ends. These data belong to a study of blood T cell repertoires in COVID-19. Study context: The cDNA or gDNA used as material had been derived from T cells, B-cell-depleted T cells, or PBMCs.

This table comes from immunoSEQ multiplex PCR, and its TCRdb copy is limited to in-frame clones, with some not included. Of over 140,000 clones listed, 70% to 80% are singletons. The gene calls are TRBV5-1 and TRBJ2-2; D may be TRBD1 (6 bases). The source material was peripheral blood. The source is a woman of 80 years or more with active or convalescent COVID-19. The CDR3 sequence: CASSPWDIATGELFF. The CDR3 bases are TGCGCCAGCAGCCCATGGGACATAGCCACCGGGGAGCTGTTTTTT.